This T cell receptor (delta chain) stems from a study of Vδ1+ human thymocytes. RNA was extracted from the cells and then reverse transcribed. Multiplex PCR used pooled V-gene forward primers and a constant-region reverse primer to amplify CDR3s. TCRdb reprocessed the multiplex PCR reads using CATT. The data hold about 53,000 delta-chain clones, with around 16% observed a single time. Points from the study as a whole: Despite high sort purity, roughly 21% of thymic T cell receptor delta sequences were Vdelta2. Thymic TRG and TRD repertoires appeared highly polyclonal, with Gaussian CDR3 length distributions. Unexpected Vdelta2 sequences could cause misinterpretation of bulk repertoire data.

V lost 0 bases, J lost 3 bases, and 6 bases stayed unmatched. This CDR3 comprises 17 residues. Germline CDR1 is TSWWSYY and CDR2 is QGS. The sorted cells were CD3+ Vdelta1+ Vdelta2- thymocytes from alphabeta-depleted thymus. Between roughly 98% and 99.6% of sorted thymocytes were Vdelta1+. As concerns this clone: The antigen remains unidentified.

The rearrangement joins TRDV1 to TRDJ1; 11 nucleotides agree with TRDD3. The source material was Vdelta1+ gamma-delta thymocytes from the thymus. The subset was: FACS-sorted CD3+ TCRalphabeta- TCRVdelta1+ TCRVdelta2- thymocytes. This receptor was obtained from a girl less than two years old who had congenital heart surgery. The CDR3 coding sequence is TGTGCTCTTGGGGAACTAGGTGGGGGATACGCCGCCGATAAACTCATCTTT. Translating gives CALGELGGGYAADKLIF.